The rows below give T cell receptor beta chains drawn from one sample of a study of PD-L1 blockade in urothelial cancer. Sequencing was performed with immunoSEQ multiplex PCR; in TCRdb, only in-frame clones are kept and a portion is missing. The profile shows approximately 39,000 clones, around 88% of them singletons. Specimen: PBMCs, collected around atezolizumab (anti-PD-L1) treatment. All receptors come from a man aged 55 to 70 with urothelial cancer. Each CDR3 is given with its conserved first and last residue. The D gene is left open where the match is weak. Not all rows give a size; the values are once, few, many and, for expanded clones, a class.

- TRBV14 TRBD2 CASSQDGGRAEDTQYF
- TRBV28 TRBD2 CASRLAGTSSLSSTDTQYF
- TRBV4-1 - CASSPRDLVDNQPQHF
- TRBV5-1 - CASSLELGRETQYF
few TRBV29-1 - CSVGSARETQYF
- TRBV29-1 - CSVGGAVGETYEQYF
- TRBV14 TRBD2 CASSPRLAGGPLTYEQYF
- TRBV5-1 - CASSLASGGVYQPQHF
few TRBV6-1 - CASSEPGDGASAQYF
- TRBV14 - CASSQGYGPNTEAFF
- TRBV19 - CASRTVGGYTF
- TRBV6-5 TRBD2 CASKDVAGGAGELFF
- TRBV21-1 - CASRLAVGETQYF
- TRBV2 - CASNQQGMNTEAFF
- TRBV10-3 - CAISPRTPTDTQYF
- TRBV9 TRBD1 CASSAWDRGLYGYTF
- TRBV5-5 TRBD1 CASSPGQGGGYTF
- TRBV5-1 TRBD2 CASSLGAGGAADTQYF